One and the same sample provided the 26 T cell receptor beta chains below, sequenced in a study of somatic mutations in cytotoxic T cells in rheumatoid arthritis. Profiling relied on immunoSEQ multiplex PCR, and the TCRdb table lists in-frame clones only, not all of them. The profile shows about 7,000 clones, 65% to 85% of them singletons. Sequenced material: CD8+ T cells sorted from blood. The receptors derive from an adult with rheumatoid arthritis.

The gene calls are TRBV7-8 and TRBJ2-1, with 13 bases fitting TRBD2. In germline, CDR1 is SGHVS, CDR2 FQNEAQ. V trimming: 2 bases; J trimming: 3 bases; junction bases outside the gene matches: 10. CDR3 length: 19 amino acids. The CDR3 reads CASSLSRLAGGRDYNEQFF. In DNA, the CDR3 is TGTGCCAGCAGCTTAAGTAGACTAGCGGGGGGCCGGGACTACAATGAGCAGTTCTTC.

This clone was recorded only once. The chain is built from TRBV9 and TRBJ2-7, with D perhaps TRBD1 (6 bases). Per germline, CDR1 SGDLS and CDR2 YYNGEE. V was clipped by 3 bases and J by 2 bases, with 12 bases between them. This CDR3 contains 14 residues. For the CDR3, the DNA is TGTGCCAGCAGCGCAGGGGACCAGGCCTACGAGCAGTACTTC. The encoded protein is CASSAGDQAYEQYF.

This CDR3 is CASSQSGDRGNYGYTF. The CDR3 coding sequence is TGTGCCAGCAGCCAAAGCGGGGACAGGGGTAACTATGGCTACACCTTC. The chain is built from TRBV14 and TRBJ1-2; 10 bases agree with TRBD1. The CDR3 covers 16 residues. Germline V gives CDR1 SGHDN, CDR2 FVKESK. Trimming removed 2 bases from V and 1 base from J; junction bases left unmatched: 4.

The rearrangement links TRBV5-1 to TRBJ2-7; D is uncertain. The CDR3 extends over 11 amino acids. Looked up from germline, CDR1 is SGHRS and CDR2 is YFSETQ. V was trimmed by 0 bases and J by 6 bases, leaving 4 bases between them. CDR3 in DNA: TGCGCCAGCAGCTTGGGGCCCGAGCAGTACTTC. This sequence encodes CASSLGPEQYF.

The chain links TRBV10-3 to TRBJ1-2; TRBD1 matches 7 bases. Germline V gene lookup returns CDR1 ENHRY and CDR2 SYGVKD. J was trimmed by 4 bases and V by 3 bases; bases with no gene match: 17. The CDR3 length is 18 residues. This CDR3 is CAISDPDRALPRGYGYTF. The CDR3 nucleotides are TGTGCCATCAGTGATCCCGACAGGGCGCTACCGAGGGGCTATGGCTACACCTTC.

This rearrangement joins TRBV20-1 to TRBJ2-2; no firm D call. The CDR3 covers 11 residues. V was trimmed by 1 base and J by 7 bases, leaving 4 bases between them. Germline V gives CDR1 DFQATT, CDR2 SNEGSKA (reference sequence). The CDR3 sequence: CSARVGGELFF. The CDR3, as DNA: TGCAGTGCTAGAGTTGGCGGGGAGCTGTTTTTT.

The chain uses TRBV2 and TRBJ2-5; D unresolved. CDR3 length equals 15 residues. V was trimmed by 7 bases and J by 2 bases, leaving 17 bases between them. Germline V gives CDR1 SNHLY, CDR2 FYNNEI. The CDR3 nucleotides read TGTGCCAGCACCCCCCAGCCAGAGTTACAAGAGACCCAGTACTTC. Its translation: CASTPQPELQETQYF.

By frequency in the sample, this clone is medium-sized. The gene calls are TRBV6-1 and TRBJ1-1, with D possibly matching TRBD1 (6 bases). This CDR3 contains 14 residues. CDR1 is MNHNS and CDR2 is SASEGT in the germline V gene. V was pared by 0 bases and J by 2 bases, with 7 bases between. The CDR3 loop is CASSEARGNTEAFF. Written as DNA, the CDR3 is TGTGCCAGCAGTGAAGCCAGGGGAAACACTGAAGCTTTCTTT.

The rearrangement links TRBV5-1 to TRBJ1-2; the D is unclear. The CDR3 extends over 14 amino acids. Germline V gives CDR1 SGHRS, CDR2 YFSETQ. V was clipped by 1 base and J by 8 bases, with 15 bases between them. CDR3 region: CASSLYGNQRGYTF. In DNA, the CDR3 is TGCGCCAGCAGCTTGTACGGAAACCAACGAGGCTACACCTTC.

In its sample, this clone ranks as medium-sized. The rearrangement uses TRBV19 and TRBJ1-5; D not resolved. Trimming removed 0 bases from V and 0 bases from J, with 9 bases in between. The CDR3 totals 16 residues. The germline gives CDR1 LNHDA, CDR2 SQIVND (reference sequence). The CDR3 region is CASSIDPRYSNQPQHF. The CDR3 bases are TGTGCCAGTAGTATAGATCCGCGGTATAGCAATCAGCCCCAGCATTTT.

V usage is TRBV7-9 and J usage is TRBJ2-5, with TRBD1 matching 10 bases. The CDR3 has 15 amino acids. J lost 5 bases, V lost 3 bases, and 6 bases had no gene match. CDR1 and CDR2 from the germline V gene are SEHNR and FQNEAQ (reference sequence). CDR3 in DNA: TGTGCCAGCAGCTTGACCCCGGACAGGGGGGAGACCCAGTACTTC. This translates into CASSLTPDRGETQYF.

This rearrangement joins TRBV19 to TRBJ2-3; TRBD2 aligns across 9 bases. J lost 2 bases, V lost 3 bases, and 6 bases had no gene match. Germline-derived CDR1 and CDR2 are LNHDA and SQIVND (reference sequence). The CDR3 contains 16 residues. CDR3 in DNA: TGTGCCAGTAGTATCCAGGCGGGGGGGCCCACAGATACGCAGTATTTT. It is translated as CASSIQAGGPTDTQYF.

This clone was found once. This chain uses TRBV6-5 with TRBJ2-1; maybe TRBD1 (5 bases). The CDR3 contains 12 residues. Germline V gene lookup returns CDR1 MNHEY and CDR2 SVGAGI. Between the trimmed V and J ends, which lost 6 bases and 3 bases, there was a span of 6 bases. Written as DNA, the CDR3 is TGTGCCAGCAGAGACAGCTACAATGAGCAGTTCTTC. Translating it yields CASRDSYNEQFF.

Here the CDR3 reads CAWLVSKGAGEKLFF. DNA for the CDR3: TGTGCCTGGCTGGTGTCTAAGGGGGCAGGCGAAAAACTGTTTTTT. This chain connects TRBV30 to TRBJ1-4; 7 bases agree with TRBD1. This CDR3 is 15 amino acids long. V shed 5 bases and J 8 bases; nucleotides not matched to a gene: 14. Germline CDR1 GTSNPN, CDR2 SVGIG (reference sequence). The full variable domain, its missing parts supplied by reference TRBV30 and TRBJ1-4, is SQTIHQWPATLVQPVGSPLSLECTVEGTSNPNLYWYRQAAGRGLQLLFYSVGIGQISSEVPQNLSASRPQDRQFILSSKKLLLSDSGFYLCAWLVSKGAGEKLFFGSGTQLSVL.

This clone was counted only a few times. The gene calls are TRBV7-3 and TRBJ1-1, with D tentatively TRBD1 (6 bases). This CDR3 spans 13 amino acids. Germline V CDR1 and CDR2: SGHTA, FQGTGA. V lost 6 bases and J lost 1, with 9 bases in between. The CDR3 DNA follows: TGTGCCAGCAGGTTGACAGGGAACACTGAAGCTTTCTTT. Translating it yields CASRLTGNTEAFF.

The chain recombines TRBV6-5 with TRBJ1-1; D might be TRBD1 (5 bases). V lost 7 bases to trimming and J lost 3 bases, with 15 bases between them. The germline CDR1 and CDR2 sequences are MNHEY and SVGAGI. This CDR3 has 14 residues. The CDR3 DNA follows: TGTGCCAGCATAAAGTGGCAGGGCCACACTGAAGCTTTCTTT. This encodes CASIKWQGHTEAFF.

The sample holds one count of this clone. V and J are TRBV21-1 and TRBJ1-4; the table's D call of TRBD1 was not tested on the DNA. TRBV21-1 is recorded as a pseudogene. CDR3 length: 17 residues. The CDR3 spells CASRPGQTCATNEKLFF. In nucleotides, the CDR3 is TGTGCCAGCAGGCCGGGACAGACCTGTGCAACTAATGAAAAACTGTTTTTT.

The gene calls are TRBV9 and TRBJ2-7; 8 positions match TRBD1. V lost 3 bases to trimming and J lost 1 base; unmatched junction nucleotides: 12. Per the germline V gene, CDR1 is SGDLS and CDR2 is YYNGEE. The CDR3 length is 17 residues. The CDR3 reads CASSATGTGTLSYEQYF. As DNA, the CDR3 is TGTGCCAGCAGCGCAACAGGGACAGGAACCCTGTCCTACGAGCAGTACTTC.

This chain links TRBV7-8 with TRBJ1-5; the D is unclear. This CDR3 has 16 residues. The V and J ends lost 1 base and 1 base respectively, with 11 bases between them. From germline, CDR1 is SGHVS and CDR2 FQNEAQ. CDR3 protein: CASSLVEFRSNQPQHF. CDR3 coding DNA: TGTGCCAGCAGCTTAGTAGAGTTCCGGAGCAATCAGCCCCAGCATTTT.

This chain uses TRBV27 with TRBJ1-4, with a possible D match to TRBD1 (6 bases). Germline V lookup: CDR1 MNHEY, CDR2 SMNVEV (reference sequence). V lost 6 bases and J 8 bases, leaving 16 bases between the germline ends. This CDR3 contains 14 residues. The CDR3 bases are TGTGCCAGCAGCCACGGCAGGGGACGAGAAAAACTGTTTTTT. Protein product: CASSHGRGREKLFF.

This chain connects TRBV5-5 to TRBJ1-3; D is unclear. In germline, CDR1 is SGHKS, CDR2 YYEKEE (reference sequence). The CDR3 length is 14 residues. V lost 0 bases, J lost 2 bases, and 6 bases lay in between. The CDR3 DNA reads TGTGCCAGCAGCTTGGTTGGAACTGGAAACACCATATATTTT. Its protein is CASSLVGTGNTIYF.

The gene calls are TRBV15 and TRBJ2-7; D may be TRBD1 (6 bases). From germline, CDR1 is LNHNV and CDR2 YYDKDF (reference sequence). The CDR3 has 14 residues. V was pared by 4 bases and J by 4 bases, with 14 bases between. CDR3 DNA sequence: TGTGCCACCAGCAACGAGGGGGTGGGGTACGAGCAGTACTTC. Protein: CATSNEGVGYEQYF.

V gene TRBV7-2 combines with J gene TRBJ2-5; either TRBD1 or TRBD2 may supply D (6 bases each). Germline V gene data show CDR1 as SGHTA and CDR2 as FQGNSA. The V and J ends lost 1 base and 0 bases respectively, with 12 bases between them. The CDR3 is 16 amino acids. CDR3 sequence: CASSLVTGANQETQYF. CDR3 DNA: TGTGCCAGCAGCTTAGTAACGGGGGCAAACCAAGAGACCCAGTACTTC.

This clone was seen a handful of times. The chain employs TRBV2 and TRBJ2-5, with 11 bases aligning to TRBD1. The ends lost 6 bases at V and 0 bases at J; junction bases unmatched: 9. This CDR3 has 17 residues. Per germline, CDR1 SNHLY and CDR2 FYNNEI. CDR3 protein: CASRRYPGQGDQETQYF. The DNA for the CDR3 is TGTGCCAGCAGAAGGTATCCGGGACAGGGGGACCAAGAGACCCAGTACTTC.

The chain combines TRBV29-1 with TRBJ1-4; no clear D. The ends were cut back, 5 bases at V and 3 bases at J, with 13 bases in the middle. From germline, CDR1 is SQVTM and CDR2 ANQGSEA. The CDR3 loop spans 14 amino acids. The CDR3 nucleotides are TGCAGCGTTCGTCCTGGTCCAGCTAATGAAAAACTGTTTTTT. Its protein product is CSVRPGPANEKLFF.

The chain uses TRBV30 and TRBJ1-1; D is perhaps TRBD1 (5 bases). V lost 5 bases, J lost 2 bases, and 6 bases lay in between. There are 11 residues in the CDR3. Germline V gives CDR1 GTSNPN, CDR2 SVGIG (reference sequence). CDR3 DNA sequence: TGTGCCTGGGGGGGAAACACTGAAGCTTTCTTT. The encoded protein is CAWGGNTEAFF.